This TCR beta chain derives from a study of blood T cell repertoires in COVID-19. About the study: The origin of the acute and convalescent COVID-19 samples was the United States, Italy and Spain. Sample material is recorded as cDNA or gDNA derived from T cells, B-cell-depleted T cells, or PBMCs.

This CDR3 contains 14 residues. Germline-derived CDR1 and CDR2 are SEHNR and FQNEAQ (reference sequence). V shed 6 bases, J shed 5 bases, and the junction held 8 bases outside the gene matches. This table comes from immunoSEQ multiplex PCR, and its TCRdb copy is limited to in-frame clones, with some not included. The table includes about 240,000 clones, roughly 86% detected once. Source material: peripheral blood. V usage is TRBV7-9 and J usage is TRBJ2-7; 9 bases are a match to TRBD1. This TCR derives from an elderly man with acute or convalescent COVID-19. CDR3 nucleotide sequence: TGTGCCAGCAGATTACAGGGGGCTGGGGACGAGCAGTACTTC. Translation: CASRLQGAGDEQYF.